This T cell receptor beta chain was sequenced in a study of PD-1 blockade in classical Hodgkin lymphoma. A remark on this clone: Its target is unknown.

Profiled with immunoSEQ multiplex PCR; TCRdb holds only in-frame clones, not every one. The table has 70,000 to 80,000 clones, around 93% seen once; the top ten hold about 7.6%. Overall study results and limits: At C4D1, TCR diversity had climbed significantly for CD4+ cells, though not for CD8+ cells. Possibly reflecting disease activity or prior therapy, repertoire differences have causes that remain undefined.

Every patient was affected by relapse after autologous stem cell transplantation, while exposure to brentuximab vedotin was not uniform. The best responses consisted of complete response, partial response or progressive disease. From germline, CDR1 is SGHRS and CDR2 YFSETQ. The V and J ends lost 4 bases and 6 bases, in that order; junction bases with no gene match: 7. The CDR3 totals 14 residues. The clonotype was recovered from a human donor with classical Hodgkin lymphoma. Source: peripheral blood mononuclear cells (PBMCs), taken at baseline. V and J are TRBV5-1 and TRBJ1-2; 9 bases align to TRBD1. The CDR3 DNA reads as TGCGCCAGCAGCCCGGGACAGGGATCTAATGGCTACACCTTC. This sequence encodes CASSPGQGSNGYTF.